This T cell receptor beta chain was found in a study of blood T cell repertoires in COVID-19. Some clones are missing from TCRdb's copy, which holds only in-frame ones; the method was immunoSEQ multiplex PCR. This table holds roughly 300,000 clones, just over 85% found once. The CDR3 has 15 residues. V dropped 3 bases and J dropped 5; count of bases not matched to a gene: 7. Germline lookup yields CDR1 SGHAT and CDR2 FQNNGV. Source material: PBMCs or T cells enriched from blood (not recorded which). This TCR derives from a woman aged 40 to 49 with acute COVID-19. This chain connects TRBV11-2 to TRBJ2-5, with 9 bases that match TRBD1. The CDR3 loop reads CASSFAGTGTETQYF. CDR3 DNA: TGTGCCAGCAGCTTTGCCGGGACAGGGACGGAGACCCAGTACTTC.